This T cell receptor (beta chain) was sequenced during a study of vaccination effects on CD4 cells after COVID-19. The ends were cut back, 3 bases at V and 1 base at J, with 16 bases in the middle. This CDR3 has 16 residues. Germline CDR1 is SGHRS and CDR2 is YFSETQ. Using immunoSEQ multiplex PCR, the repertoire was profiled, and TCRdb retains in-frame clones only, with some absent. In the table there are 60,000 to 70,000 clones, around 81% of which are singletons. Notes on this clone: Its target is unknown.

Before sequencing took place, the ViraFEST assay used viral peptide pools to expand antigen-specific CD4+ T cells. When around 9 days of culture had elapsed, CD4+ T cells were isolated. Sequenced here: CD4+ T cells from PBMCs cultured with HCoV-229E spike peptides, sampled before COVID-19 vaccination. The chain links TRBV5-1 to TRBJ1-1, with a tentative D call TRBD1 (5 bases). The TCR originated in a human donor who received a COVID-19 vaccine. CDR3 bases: TGCGCCAGCAGCTCCAGGGTAGCAGCAGGGAACACTGAAGCTTTCTTT. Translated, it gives CASSSRVAAGNTEAFF. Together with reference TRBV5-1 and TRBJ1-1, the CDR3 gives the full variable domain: KAGVTQTPRYLIKTRGQQVTLSCSPISGHRSVSWYQQTPGQGLQFLFEYFSETQRNKGNFPGRFSGRQFSNSRSEMNVSTLELGDSALYLCASSSRVAAGNTEAFFGQGTRLTVV.